The entry that follows covers one T cell receptor (beta chain) sequence. Its antigen is not known. The sample comes from a study of shared clonotypes between healthy human individuals. Study summary: Three plates were used per donor for CD4 naive, three for CD4 memory, two for CD8 naive and one for CD8 memory. Study results and limitations: Sorted-subset samples were not fully sequenced, rarefaction indicated.

CD45RO-negative, CCR7-selected cells formed the naive CD8 fraction, which excluded terminally differentiated effector memory CD45RA+ cells. All donors were Caucasian adults living in Nashville, Tennessee. Sorted-subset replicate PCRs used around 200 ng of genomic DNA. This amount corresponded to tens of thousands of T cell genomes. Produced via immunoSEQ multiplex PCR; TCRdb's table is partial and in-frame only. This table holds some 2.1 million clones, around 93% found once. The CDR3 covers 13 residues. Germline V CDR1 and CDR2: SGHTA, FQGTGA. V was clipped by 0 bases and J by 10 bases, with 10 bases between them.

Sequencing input: naive CD8+ T cells from PBMCs. The chain recombines TRBV7-3 with TRBJ2-1; D might be TRBD2 (6 bases). This TCR was sampled from a man aged 18 to 29 in good health. Some clones in this sample may be carry-over from other donors' samples. The CDR3 sequence: CASSLTGLAEQFF. CDR3 coding DNA: TGTGCCAGCAGCTTAACAGGCCTAGCGGAGCAGTTCTTC.